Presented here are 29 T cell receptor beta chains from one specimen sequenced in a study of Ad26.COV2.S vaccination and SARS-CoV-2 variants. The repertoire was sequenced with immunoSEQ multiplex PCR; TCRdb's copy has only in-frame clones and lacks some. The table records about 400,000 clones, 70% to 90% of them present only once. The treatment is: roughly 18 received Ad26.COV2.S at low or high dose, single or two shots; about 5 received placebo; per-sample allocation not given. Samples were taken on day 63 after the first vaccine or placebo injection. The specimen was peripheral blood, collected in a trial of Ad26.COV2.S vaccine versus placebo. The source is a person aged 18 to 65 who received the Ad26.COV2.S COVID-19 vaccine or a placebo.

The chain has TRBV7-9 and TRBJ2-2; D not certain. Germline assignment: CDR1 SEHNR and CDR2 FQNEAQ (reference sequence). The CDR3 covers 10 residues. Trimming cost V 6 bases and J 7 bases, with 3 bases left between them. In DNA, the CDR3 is TGTGCCAGCAGAGTCGGGGAGCTGTTTTTT. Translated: CASRVGELFF.

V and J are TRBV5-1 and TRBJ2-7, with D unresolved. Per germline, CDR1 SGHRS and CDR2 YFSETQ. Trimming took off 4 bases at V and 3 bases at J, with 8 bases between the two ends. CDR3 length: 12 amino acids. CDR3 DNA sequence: TGCGCCAGCAGCGAGGACGGCTACGAGCAGTACTTC. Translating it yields CASSEDGYEQYF.

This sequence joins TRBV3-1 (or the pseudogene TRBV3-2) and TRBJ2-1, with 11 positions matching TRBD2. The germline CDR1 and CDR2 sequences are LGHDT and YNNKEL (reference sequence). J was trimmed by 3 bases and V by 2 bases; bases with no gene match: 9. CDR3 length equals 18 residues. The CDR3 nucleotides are TGTGCCAGCAGCCAAACCGCAGACCTAGCGGGGGGCTACAATGAGCAGTTCTTC. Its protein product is CASSQTADLAGGYNEQFF.

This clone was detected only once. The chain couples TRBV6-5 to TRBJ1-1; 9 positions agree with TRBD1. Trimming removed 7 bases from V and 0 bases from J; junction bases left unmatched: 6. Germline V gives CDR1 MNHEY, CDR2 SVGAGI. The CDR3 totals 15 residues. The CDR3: CASNRGQPMNTEAFF. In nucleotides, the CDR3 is TGTGCCAGCAACAGGGGGCAGCCGATGAACACTGAAGCTTTCTTT.

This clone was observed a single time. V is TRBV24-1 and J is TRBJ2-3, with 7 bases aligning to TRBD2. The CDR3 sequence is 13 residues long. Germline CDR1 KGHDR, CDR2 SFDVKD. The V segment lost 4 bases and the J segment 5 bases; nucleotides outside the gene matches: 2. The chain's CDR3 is CATSETGGDTQYF. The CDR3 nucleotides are TGTGCCACCAGTGAAACGGGGGGAGATACGCAGTATTTT.

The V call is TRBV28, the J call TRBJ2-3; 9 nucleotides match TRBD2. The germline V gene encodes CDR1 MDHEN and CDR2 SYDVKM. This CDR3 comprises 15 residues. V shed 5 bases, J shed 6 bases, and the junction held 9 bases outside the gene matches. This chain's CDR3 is CASSPPGGGADTQYF. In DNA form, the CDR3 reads TGTGCCAGCAGTCCGCCGGGCGGGGGGGCGGATACGCAGTATTTT.

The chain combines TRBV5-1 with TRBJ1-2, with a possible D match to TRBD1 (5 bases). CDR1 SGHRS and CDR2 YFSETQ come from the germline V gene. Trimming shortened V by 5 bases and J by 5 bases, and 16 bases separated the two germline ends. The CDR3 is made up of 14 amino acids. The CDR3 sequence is CASRVRGPEYGYTF. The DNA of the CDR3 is TGCGCCAGCAGAGTAAGGGGACCCGAGTATGGCTACACCTTC.

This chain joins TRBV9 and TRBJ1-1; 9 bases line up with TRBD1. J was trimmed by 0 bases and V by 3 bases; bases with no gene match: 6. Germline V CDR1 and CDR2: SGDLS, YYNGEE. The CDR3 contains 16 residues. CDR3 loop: CASSAVTGGMNTEAFF. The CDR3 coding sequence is TGTGCCAGCAGCGCCGTGACAGGGGGAATGAACACTGAAGCTTTCTTT.

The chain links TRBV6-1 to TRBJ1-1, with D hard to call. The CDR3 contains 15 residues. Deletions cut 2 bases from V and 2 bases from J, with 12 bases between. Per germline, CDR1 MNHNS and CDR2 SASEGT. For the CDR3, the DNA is TGTGCCAGCAGTGAACTTTTCGCGGATAACACTGAAGCTTTCTTT. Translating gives CASSELFADNTEAFF.

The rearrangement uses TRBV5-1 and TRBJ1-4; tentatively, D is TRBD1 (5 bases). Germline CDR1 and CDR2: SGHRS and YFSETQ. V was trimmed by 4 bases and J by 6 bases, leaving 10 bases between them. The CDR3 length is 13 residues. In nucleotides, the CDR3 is TGCGCCAGCAGCCCAGGGACGGATGAAAAACTGTTTTTT. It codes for CASSPGTDEKLFF.

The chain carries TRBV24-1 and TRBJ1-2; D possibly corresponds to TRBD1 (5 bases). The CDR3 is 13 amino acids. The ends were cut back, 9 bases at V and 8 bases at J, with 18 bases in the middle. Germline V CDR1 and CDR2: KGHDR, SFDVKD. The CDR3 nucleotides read TGTGCCACCGCCCAGGGTATGCACGGAGGCTACACCTTC. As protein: CATAQGMHGGYTF.

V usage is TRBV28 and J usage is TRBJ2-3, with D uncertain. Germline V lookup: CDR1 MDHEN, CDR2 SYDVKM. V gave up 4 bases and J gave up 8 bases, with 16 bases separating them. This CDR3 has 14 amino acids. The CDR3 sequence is CASSWGETMGTQYF. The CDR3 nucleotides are TGTGCCAGCAGTTGGGGTGAAACGATGGGTACGCAGTATTTT.

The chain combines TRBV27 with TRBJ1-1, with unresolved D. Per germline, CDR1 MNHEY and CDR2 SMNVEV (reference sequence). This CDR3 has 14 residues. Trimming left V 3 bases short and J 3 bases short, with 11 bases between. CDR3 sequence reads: CASSFGSDHTEAFF. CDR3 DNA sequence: TGTGCCAGCAGTTTTGGCTCAGACCACACTGAAGCTTTCTTT.

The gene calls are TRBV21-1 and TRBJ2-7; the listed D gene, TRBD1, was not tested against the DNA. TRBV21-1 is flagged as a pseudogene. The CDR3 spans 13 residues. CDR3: CASTRTGTYEQYF. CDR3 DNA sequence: TGTGCCAGCACCCGGACAGGGACATACGAGCAGTACTTC.

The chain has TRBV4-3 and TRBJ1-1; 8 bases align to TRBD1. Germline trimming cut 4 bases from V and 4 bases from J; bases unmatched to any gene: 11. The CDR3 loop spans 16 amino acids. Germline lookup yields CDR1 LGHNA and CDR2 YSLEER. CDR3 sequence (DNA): TGCGCCAGCAGCCGAAACAGGGGGTTGGTAGTCACTGAAGCTTTCTTT. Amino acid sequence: CASSRNRGLVVTEAFF.

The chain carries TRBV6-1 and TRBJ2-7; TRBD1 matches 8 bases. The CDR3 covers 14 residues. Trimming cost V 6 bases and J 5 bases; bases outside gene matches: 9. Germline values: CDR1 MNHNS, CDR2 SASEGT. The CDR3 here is CASSNRQGLNEQYF. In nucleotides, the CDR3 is TGTGCCAGCAGCAATAGACAGGGGCTCAACGAGCAGTACTTC.

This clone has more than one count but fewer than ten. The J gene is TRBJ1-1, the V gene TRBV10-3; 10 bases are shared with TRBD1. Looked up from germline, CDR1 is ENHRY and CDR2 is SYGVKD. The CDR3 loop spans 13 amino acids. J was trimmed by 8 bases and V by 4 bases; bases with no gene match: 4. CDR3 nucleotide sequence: TGTGCCATCAGTGTGGGACAGGGGACAGAAGCTTTCTTT. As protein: CAISVGQGTEAFF.

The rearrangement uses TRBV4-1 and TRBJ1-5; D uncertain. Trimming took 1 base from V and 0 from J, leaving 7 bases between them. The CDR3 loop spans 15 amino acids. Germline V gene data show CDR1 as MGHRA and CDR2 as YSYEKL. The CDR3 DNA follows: TGCGCCAGCAGCCAAGTGCGCAGTAGCAATCAGCCCCAGCATTTT. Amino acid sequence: CASSQVRSSNQPQHF.

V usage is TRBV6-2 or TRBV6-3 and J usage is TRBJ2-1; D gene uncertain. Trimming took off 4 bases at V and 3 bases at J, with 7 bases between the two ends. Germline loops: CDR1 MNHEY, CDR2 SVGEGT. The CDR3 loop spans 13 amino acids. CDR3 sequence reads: CASSFRYYNEQFF. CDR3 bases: TGTGCCAGCAGTTTCAGGTACTACAATGAGCAGTTCTTC.

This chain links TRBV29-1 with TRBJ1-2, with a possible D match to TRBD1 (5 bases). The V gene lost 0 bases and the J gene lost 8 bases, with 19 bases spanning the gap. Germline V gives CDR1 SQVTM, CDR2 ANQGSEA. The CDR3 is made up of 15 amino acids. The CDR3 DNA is TGCAGCGTTGAAGAAGGGACCGCACCCGCGCGGGGCTACACCTTC. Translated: CSVEEGTAPARGYTF.

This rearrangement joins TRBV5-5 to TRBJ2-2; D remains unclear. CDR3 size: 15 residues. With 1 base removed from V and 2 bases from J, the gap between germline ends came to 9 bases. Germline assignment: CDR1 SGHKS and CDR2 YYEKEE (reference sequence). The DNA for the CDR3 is TGTGCCAGCAGCTTGCTCCGTCATAACACCGGGGAGCTGTTTTTT. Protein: CASSLLRHNTGELFF.

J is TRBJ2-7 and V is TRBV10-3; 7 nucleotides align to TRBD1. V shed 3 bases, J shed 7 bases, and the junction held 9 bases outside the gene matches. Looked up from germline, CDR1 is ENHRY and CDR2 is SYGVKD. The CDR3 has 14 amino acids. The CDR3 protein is CAISDAGTVFEQYF. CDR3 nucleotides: TGTGCCATCAGTGATGCCGGGACAGTCTTTGAGCAGTACTTC.

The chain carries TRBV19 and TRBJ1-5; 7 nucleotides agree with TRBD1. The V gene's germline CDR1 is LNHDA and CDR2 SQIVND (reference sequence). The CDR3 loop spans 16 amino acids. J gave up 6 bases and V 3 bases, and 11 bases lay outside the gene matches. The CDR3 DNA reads TGTGCCAGTAGTATTAACCGGGACAGTTTACGTCAGCCCCAGCATTTT. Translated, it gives CASSINRDSLRQPQHF. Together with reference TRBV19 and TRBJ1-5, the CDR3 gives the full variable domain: DGGITQSPKYLFRKEGQNVTLSCEQNLNHDAMYWYRQDPGQGLRLIYYSQIVNDFQKGDIAEGYSVSREKKESFPLTVTSAQKNPTAFYLCASSINRDSLRQPQHFGDGTRLSIL.

The CDR3 loop is CASSPTRQETQYF. The CDR3 DNA reads as TGTGCCAGCAGCCCGACAAGGCAAGAGACCCAGTACTTC. The chain combines TRBV3-1 (or the pseudogene TRBV3-2) with TRBJ2-5, with D hard to call. The CDR3 has 13 residues. Between the trimmed V and J ends, which lost 4 bases and 2 bases, there was a span of 8 bases. Germline loops: CDR1 LGHDT, CDR2 YNNKEL (reference sequence).

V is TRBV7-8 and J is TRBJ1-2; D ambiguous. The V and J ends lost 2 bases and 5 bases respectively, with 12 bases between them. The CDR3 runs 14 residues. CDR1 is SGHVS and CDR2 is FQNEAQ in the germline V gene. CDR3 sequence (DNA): TGTGCCAGCAGCTTACCGGACCCGGGTTATGGCTACACCTTC. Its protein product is CASSLPDPGYGYTF. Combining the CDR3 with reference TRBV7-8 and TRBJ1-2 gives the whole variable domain GAGVSQSPRYKVAKRGQDVALRCDPISGHVSLFWYQQALGQGPEFLTYFQNEAQLDKSGLPSDRFFAERPEGSVSTLKIQRTQQEDSAVYLCASSLPDPGYGYTFGSGTRLTVV.

The CDR3 coding sequence is TGTGCCAGCAGCCAAGAAGGGACAGGGGCTGGAAACACCATATATTTT. It codes for CASSQEGTGAGNTIYF. The gene calls are TRBV3-1 (or the pseudogene TRBV3-2) and TRBJ1-3; 10 nucleotides align to TRBD1. The CDR3 has 16 amino acids. CDR1 is LGHDT, CDR2 YNNKEL, per germline (reference sequence). V trimming: 0 bases; J trimming: 2 bases; junction bases outside the gene matches: 1.

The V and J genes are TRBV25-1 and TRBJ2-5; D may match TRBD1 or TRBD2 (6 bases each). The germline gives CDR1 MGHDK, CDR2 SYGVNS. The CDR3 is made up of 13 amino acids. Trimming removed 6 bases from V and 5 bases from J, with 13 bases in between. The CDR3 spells CASRAQGRETQYF. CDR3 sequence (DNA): TGTGCCAGCAGAGCCCAGGGGAGGGAGACCCAGTACTTC.

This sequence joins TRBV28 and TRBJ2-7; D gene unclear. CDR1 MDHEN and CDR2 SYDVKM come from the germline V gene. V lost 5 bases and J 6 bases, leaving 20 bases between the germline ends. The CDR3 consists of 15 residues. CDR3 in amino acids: CASSPPTGMAREQYF. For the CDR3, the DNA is TGTGCCAGCAGTCCCCCGACGGGTATGGCTCGCGAGCAGTACTTC.

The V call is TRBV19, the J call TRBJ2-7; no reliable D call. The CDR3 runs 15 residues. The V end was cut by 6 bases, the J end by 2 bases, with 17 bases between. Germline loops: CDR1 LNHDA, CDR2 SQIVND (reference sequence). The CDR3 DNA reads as TGTGCCAGTAGGGAGAACGGGTACCCCCCCTACGAGCAGTACTTC. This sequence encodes CASRENGYPPYEQYF.